This T cell receptor beta chain was identified during a study of T cells in Graves' hyperthyroidism and ophthalmopathy. This clonotype was found many times. The CDR3 is 16 amino acids. Per germline, CDR1 MNHNS and CDR2 SASEGT. The trim removed 6 bases at V and 0 bases at J, leaving 10 bases unmatched. From RNA transcripts, TCR beta CDR3 regions were amplified. When the TCR CDR3 underwent first-round RT-PCR, the HTBI primer set was used. Using its own MiXCR run on the multiplex PCR reads, TCRdb lists one record per CDR3 protein. Among approximately 400,000 distinct CDR3 sequences, about 19% were seen once, and the ten largest hold about 4%. Clinical symptoms, serum thyroxine, TRAb, thyroid ultrasound and orbital computed tomography informed diagnoses. From approximately 9.5 ml of fresh peripheral blood, PBMCs were isolated.

This TCR was recovered from a woman between 18 and 29 years old with Graves' hyperthyroidism. The source material was blood. The chain has TRBV6-1 and TRBJ1-2; TRBD1 matches 7 bases. The chain's CDR3 is CASRPRGTAPNYGYTF. CDR3 in DNA: TGTGCCAGCAGGCCGCGGGGGACAGCTCCTAACTATGGCTACACCTTC.